What follows are 2 T cell receptor beta chains derived from one specimen sequenced in a study of Graves' ophthalmopathy and Graves' hyperthyroidism. The study amplified TCR beta CDR3 regions using RNA transcripts. First-round RT-PCR employed HTBI primers, with a second-round multiplex PCR after it. TCRdb re-called the multiplex PCR reads with MiXCR, one entry per CDR3 protein. This sample has around 670,000 distinct CDR3 sequences, with 40% found just once. The sequenced material came from peripheral blood. These receptors came from an adult man with Graves' ophthalmopathy.

The CDR3, as DNA: TGTGCCAGCAGCTTAGAACCTAGCGGGTACGAGCAGTACGTC. It yields the protein CASSLEPSGYEQYV. V is TRBV11-2 and J is TRBJ2-7; TRBD2 aligns across 8 bases. V shed 0 bases and J 4 bases; nucleotides not matched to a gene: 2. The CDR3 has 14 amino acids. Germline V CDR1 and CDR2: SGHAT, FQNNGV.

The rearrangement uses TRBV7-9 and TRBJ2-7, with a tentative D call TRBD2 (6 bases). CDR3 length: 16 residues. The V end was cut by 5 bases, the J end by 1 base, with 18 bases between. From germline, CDR1 is SEHNR and CDR2 FQNEAQ (reference sequence). The CDR3 region has the DNA TGTGCCAGCAGCCAAGGGGTGGTAGCGGATTCCTACGAGCAGTACTTC. As protein: CASSQGVVADSYEQYF.